The present T cell receptor beta chain was sequenced within a study of shared clonotypes between healthy human individuals. The J segment lost 8 bases and the V segment lost 3 bases, leaving 12 bases of the junction unmatched. Germline CDR1 reads SGDLS; CDR2 reads YYNGEE. The CDR3 extends over 16 amino acids. The protocol was immunoSEQ multiplex PCR, while the TCRdb copy is restricted to in-frame clones and leaves out a portion. This table has some 2,400,000 clones, about 94% appearing once. The TCR was taken from a man younger than 35 in good health. This sequence joins TRBV9 and TRBJ2-1, with 9 bases aligning to TRBD2. The sequenced sample was naive CD4+ T cells sorted from blood. The subset: CD45RA+ positively selected. CDR3 bases: TGTGCCAGCAGCGGGGCCGGGACTAGCTGGGACCATGAGCAGTTCTTC. Its protein product is CASSGAGTSWDHEQFF.